This T cell receptor beta chain derives from a study of cytomegalovirus exposure and HLA in healthy donors. Study-wide findings and caveats: Previous analysis showed most TCR beta V segments were productive about 87% or about 30% of the time. Some public TCRs appeared in many individuals, while most sequences were rare.

PCR involved 60 Vbeta and 13 Jbeta primers. Clones were read by immunoSEQ multiplex PCR, and TCRdb kept only the in-frame ones, dropping some. The table records 110,000 to 150,000 clones, about two thirds of them present only once. V was cut by 2 bases and J by 6 bases, with 16 bases left in between. The germline V gene has CDR1 SEHNR and CDR2 FQNEAQ (reference sequence). The CDR3 consists of 15 residues. A word on this clone: The antigen is undetermined.

The chain links TRBV7-9 to TRBJ1-1; tentatively, D is TRBD1 (6 bases). This clonotype originated in a man aged 40-55 years in good health and CMV-seronegative. Sequenced input: PBMCs. CDR3: CASSLIQGGIPEAFF. The CDR3 region has the DNA TGTGCCAGCAGCTTAATACAGGGAGGGATCCCTGAAGCTTTCTTT. Using reference TRBV7-9 and TRBJ1-1 for the parts outside the CDR3, the full variable domain is DTGVSQNPRHKITKRGQNVTFRCDPISEHNRLYWYRQTLGQGPEFLTYFQNEAQLEKSRLLSDRFSAERPKGSFSTLEIQRTEQGDSAMYLCASSLIQGGIPEAFFGQGTRLTVV.